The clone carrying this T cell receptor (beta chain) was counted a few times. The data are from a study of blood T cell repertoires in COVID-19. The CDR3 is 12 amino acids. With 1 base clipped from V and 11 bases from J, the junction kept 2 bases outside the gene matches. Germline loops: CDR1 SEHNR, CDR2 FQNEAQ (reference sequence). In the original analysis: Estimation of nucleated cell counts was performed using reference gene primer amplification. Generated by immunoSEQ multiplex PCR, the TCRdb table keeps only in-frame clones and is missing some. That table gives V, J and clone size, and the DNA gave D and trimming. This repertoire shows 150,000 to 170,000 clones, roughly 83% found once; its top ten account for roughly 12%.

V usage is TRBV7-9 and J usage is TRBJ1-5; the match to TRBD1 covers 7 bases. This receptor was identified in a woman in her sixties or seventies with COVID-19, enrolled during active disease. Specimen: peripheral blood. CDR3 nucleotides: TGTGCCAGCAGCTTAGAGCAGGGGGCCCAGCATTTT. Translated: CASSLEQGAQHF. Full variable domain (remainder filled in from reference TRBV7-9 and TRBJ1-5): DTGVSQNPRHKITKRGQNVTFRCDPISEHNRLYWYRQTLGQGPEFLTYFQNEAQLEKSRLLSDRFSAERPKGSFSTLEIQRTEQGDSAMYLCASSLEQGAQHFGDGTRLSIL.